This T cell receptor (beta chain) was retrieved from a study of T cell responses to AZD1222 COVID-19 vaccine. Regarding the study as a whole: Unmutated variant regions are reportedly the target of nearly half of TCRs that are spike-specific. Baseline testing showed seropositivity in only six or seven AZD1222 recipients.

The assay was immunoSEQ multiplex PCR, and TCRdb's table has in-frame clones only and misses some. This table holds approximately 190,000 clones, approximately 94% found once. To note about this clone: No antigen is known for it.

The CDR3 contains 14 residues. CDR1 and CDR2 (germline): KGHSH, LQKENI. Trimming left V 1 base short and J 6 bases short, with 13 bases between. The chain joins TRBV18 to TRBJ2-7, with a weak D call TRBD1 (5 bases). Sequenced here: peripheral blood, sampled 28 days after the second AZD1222 dose. This receptor was identified in an adult who received the AZD1222 COVID-19 vaccine. The CDR3 coding sequence is TGTGCCAGCTCACCACATCGAGACAGCACCGAGCAGTACTTC. Its translation: CASSPHRDSTEQYF.